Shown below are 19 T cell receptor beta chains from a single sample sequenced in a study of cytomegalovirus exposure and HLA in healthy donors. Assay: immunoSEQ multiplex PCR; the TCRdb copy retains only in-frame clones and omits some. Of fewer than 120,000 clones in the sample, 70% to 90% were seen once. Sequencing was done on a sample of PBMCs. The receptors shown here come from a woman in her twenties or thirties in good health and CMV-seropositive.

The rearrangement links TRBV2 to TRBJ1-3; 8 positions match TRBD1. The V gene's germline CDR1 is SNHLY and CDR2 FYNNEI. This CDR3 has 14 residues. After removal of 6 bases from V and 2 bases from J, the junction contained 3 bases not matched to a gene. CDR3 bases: TGTGCCAGCAGGGTGGGACAGGCTGGAAACACCATATATTTT. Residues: CASRVGQAGNTIYF.

The CDR3 DNA follows: TGTGCCATCAGTGAGTCCCTAGCGCGAGGGGATACGCAGTATTTT. It is translated as CAISESLARGDTQYF. The rearrangement uses TRBV10-3 and TRBJ2-3; D possibly corresponds to TRBD2 (6 bases). V dropped 0 bases and J dropped 6 bases, with 13 bases sitting between them. The CDR3 length is 15 residues. The germline CDR1 and CDR2 sequences are ENHRY and SYGVKD.

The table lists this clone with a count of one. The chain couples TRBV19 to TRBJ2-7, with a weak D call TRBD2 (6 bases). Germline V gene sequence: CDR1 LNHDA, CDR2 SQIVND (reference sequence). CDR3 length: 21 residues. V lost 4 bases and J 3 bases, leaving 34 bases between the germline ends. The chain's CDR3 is CASSKTPPIGGTEGLRYEQYF. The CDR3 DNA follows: TGTGCCAGTAGTAAGACCCCCCCTATTGGAGGGACCGAGGGCCTACGCTACGAGCAGTACTTC.

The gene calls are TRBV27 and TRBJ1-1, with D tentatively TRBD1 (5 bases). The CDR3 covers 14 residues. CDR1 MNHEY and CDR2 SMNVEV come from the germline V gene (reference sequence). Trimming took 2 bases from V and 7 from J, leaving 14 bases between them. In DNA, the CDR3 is TGTGCCAGCAGTTTACAGGGCGGACCCGTTGAAGCTTTCTTT. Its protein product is CASSLQGGPVEAFF.

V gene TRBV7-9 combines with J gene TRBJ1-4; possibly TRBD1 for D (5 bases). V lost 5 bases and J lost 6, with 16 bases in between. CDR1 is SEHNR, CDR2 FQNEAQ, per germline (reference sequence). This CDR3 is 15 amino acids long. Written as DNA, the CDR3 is TGTGCCAGCAGCCCAGGGCGGGGAGGAGATGAAAAACTGTTTTTT. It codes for CASSPGRGGDEKLFF.

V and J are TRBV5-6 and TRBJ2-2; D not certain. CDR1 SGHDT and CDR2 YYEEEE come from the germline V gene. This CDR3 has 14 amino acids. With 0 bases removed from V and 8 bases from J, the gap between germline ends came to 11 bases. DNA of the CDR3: TGTGCCAGCAGCTTGGCCGGGTCCCGGGGGGAGCTGTTTTTT. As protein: CASSLAGSRGELFF.

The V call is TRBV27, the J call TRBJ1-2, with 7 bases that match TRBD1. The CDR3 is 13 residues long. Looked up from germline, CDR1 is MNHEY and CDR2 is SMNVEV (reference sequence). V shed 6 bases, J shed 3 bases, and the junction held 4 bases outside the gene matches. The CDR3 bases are TGTGCCAGCAGGCCCGACAGGGACTATGGCTACACCTTC. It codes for CASRPDRDYGYTF.

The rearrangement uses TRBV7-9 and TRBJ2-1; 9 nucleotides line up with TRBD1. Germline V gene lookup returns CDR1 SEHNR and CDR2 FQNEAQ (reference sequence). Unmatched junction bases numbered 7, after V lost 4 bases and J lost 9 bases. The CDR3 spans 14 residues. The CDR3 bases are TGTGCCAGCAGCTCCCACAGGGGGCGCGGTGAGCAGTTCTTC. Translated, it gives CASSSHRGRGEQFF.

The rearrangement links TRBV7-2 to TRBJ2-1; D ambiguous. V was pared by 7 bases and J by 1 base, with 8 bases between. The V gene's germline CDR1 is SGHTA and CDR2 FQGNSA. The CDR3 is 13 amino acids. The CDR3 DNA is TGTGCCAGCATTAGACTTTCCTACAATGAGCAGTTCTTC. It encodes CASIRLSYNEQFF.

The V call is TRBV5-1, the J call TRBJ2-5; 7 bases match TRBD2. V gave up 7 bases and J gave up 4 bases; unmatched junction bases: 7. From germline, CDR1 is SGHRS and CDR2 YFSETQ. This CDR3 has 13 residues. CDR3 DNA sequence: TGCGCCAGCGGACGGACTAGGGGAGAGACCCAGTACTTC. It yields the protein CASGRTRGETQYF.

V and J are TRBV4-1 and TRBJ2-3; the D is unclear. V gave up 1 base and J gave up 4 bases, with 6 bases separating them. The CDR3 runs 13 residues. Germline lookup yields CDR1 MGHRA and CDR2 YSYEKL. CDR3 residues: CASSQVGADTQYF. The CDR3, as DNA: TGCGCCAGCAGCCAAGTTGGAGCAGATACGCAGTATTTT.

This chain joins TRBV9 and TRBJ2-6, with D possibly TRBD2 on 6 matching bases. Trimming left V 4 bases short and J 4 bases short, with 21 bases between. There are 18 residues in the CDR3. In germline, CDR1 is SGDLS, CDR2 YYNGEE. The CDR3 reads CASSSKGGFQYGANVLTF. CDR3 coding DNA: TGTGCCAGCAGCTCTAAAGGAGGGTTTCAGTACGGGGCCAACGTCCTGACTTTC.

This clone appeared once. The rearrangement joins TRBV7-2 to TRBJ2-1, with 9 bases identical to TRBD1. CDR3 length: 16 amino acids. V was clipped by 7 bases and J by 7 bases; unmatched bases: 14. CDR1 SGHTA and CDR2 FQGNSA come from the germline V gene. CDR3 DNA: TGTGCCAGCAAGCCCAATACCGGGACAGGGAGGAATGAGCAGTTCTTC. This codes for CASKPNTGTGRNEQFF.

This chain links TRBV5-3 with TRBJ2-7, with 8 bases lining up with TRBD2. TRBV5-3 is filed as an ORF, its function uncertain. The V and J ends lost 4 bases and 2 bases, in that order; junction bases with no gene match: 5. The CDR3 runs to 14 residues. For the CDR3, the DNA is TGTGCCAGAAGCCTTAGCGGGGTCGCCTACGAGCAGTACTTC. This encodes CARSLSGVAYEQYF.

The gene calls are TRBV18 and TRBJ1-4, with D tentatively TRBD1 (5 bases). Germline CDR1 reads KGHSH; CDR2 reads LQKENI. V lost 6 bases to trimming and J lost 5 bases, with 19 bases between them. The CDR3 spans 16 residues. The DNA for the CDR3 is TGTGCCAGCTCGCCAAATCCGGTGGGGGGAAATGAAAAACTGTTTTTT. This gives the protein CASSPNPVGGNEKLFF.

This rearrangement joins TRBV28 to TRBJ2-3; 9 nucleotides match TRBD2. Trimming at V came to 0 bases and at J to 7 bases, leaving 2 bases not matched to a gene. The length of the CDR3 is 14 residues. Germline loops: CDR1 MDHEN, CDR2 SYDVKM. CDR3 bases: TGTGCCAGCAGTTTATGGACTAGCGGCAATACGCAGTATTTT. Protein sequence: CASSLWTSGNTQYF.

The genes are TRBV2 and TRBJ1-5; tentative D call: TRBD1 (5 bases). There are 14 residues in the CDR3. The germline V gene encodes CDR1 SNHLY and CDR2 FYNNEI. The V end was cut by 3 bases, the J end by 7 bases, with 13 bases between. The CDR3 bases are TGTGCCAGCAGTGACCTACGGGGGGGACAGCCCCAGCATTTT. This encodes CASSDLRGGQPQHF.

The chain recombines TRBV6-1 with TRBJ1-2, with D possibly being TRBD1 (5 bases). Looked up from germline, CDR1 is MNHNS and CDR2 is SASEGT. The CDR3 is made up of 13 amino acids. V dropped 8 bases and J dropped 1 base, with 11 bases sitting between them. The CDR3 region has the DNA TGTGCCAGCGGCGGGGGGATTAACTATGGCTACACCTTC. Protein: CASGGGINYGYTF.

The CDR3 loop is CASSPRQNSPLHF. The CDR3 bases are TGTGCCAGCAGCCCTAGACAGAATTCACCCCTCCACTTT. J is TRBJ1-6 and V is TRBV9; D may be TRBD1 (5 bases). The CDR3 spans 13 residues. In germline, CDR1 is SGDLS, CDR2 YYNGEE. Between the trimmed V and J ends, which lost 4 bases and 7 bases, there was a span of 9 bases.